This record looks at one T cell receptor (beta chain) sequence and its context. Authors' data handling: Estimation of nucleated cell counts was performed using reference gene primer amplification. Sequenced by immunoSEQ multiplex PCR; TCRdb stores in-frame clones only, minus some. V and J calls and clone size come straight from that table; D and trimming were deduced from the DNA. The data contain fewer than 85,000 clones, about three quarters of them seen just once; the ten biggest clones take up 28%. This sample is part of a study of blood T cell repertoires in COVID-19. Study in general: Sites across the United States, Italy and Spain contributed samples from acute and convalescent COVID-19. T cells, B-cell-depleted T cells, or PBMCs supplied cDNA or gDNA.

CDR1 SGDLS and CDR2 YYNGEE come from the germline V gene. With V trimmed by 4 bases and J by 5 bases, 8 bases remained unmatched. This CDR3 spans 15 amino acids. V and J are TRBV9 and TRBJ2-2; TRBD2 agrees at 7 bases. The clonotype comes from a woman of 80 years or more with active or convalescent COVID-19. The sequencing sample was made of peripheral blood. The DNA of the CDR3 is TGTGCCAGCAGCCCCCGGGGGGAGGGAACCGGGGAGCTGTTTTTT. Its protein is CASSPRGEGTGELFF.